Detailed here is one TCR beta chain. Its specific antigen is unknown. No qualities accompany the bases; no much larger clone lies one base away. This specimen comes from a study of T-cell memory formation after mild COVID-19 (dated by TCRdb to the early 2020s). With respect to the entire study: TCR sequence clusters from the two donors were largely donor specific. T-cell clones expanding and contracting after mild COVID-19 in a couple of donors were tracked by longitudinal TCRalpha and TCRbeta repertoire sequencing. The cohort comprised two young, previously healthy adult volunteers, one female and one male. Overall results and qualifications from the work: Some responding clones were found in pre-infection memory, which suggests that pre-existing cross-reactive memory T cells took part in the SARS-CoV-2 response. Whether the second-wave clones peaking on day 37 were SARS-CoV-2 specific was not confirmed. Only a couple of mild cases were covered in the study, and larger cohorts including severe cases with pre-infection samples were considered necessary. Balanced CD4/CD8 phenotypes were observed for clones contracting from day 15 to 85, whereas a bias towards CD4+ was observed for a second wave of clones expanding from day 15 to 37. Contracting CD4+ clones were located mainly in the CM and EM memory subsets, whereas CD8+ clones were found to be enriched in EMRA.

Ficoll-Paque density gradient centrifugation was used to isolate PBMCs. The germline V gene yields LGHNA for CDR1 and YSLEER for CDR2. The CDR3 covers 16 residues, taking in both the cysteine and the phenylalanine. Of the read, only the CDR3 DNA is kept; its 48 bases are in frame from base 1. Trimming takes 0 bases from V and 8 bases from J, and the germline ends sit 19 bases apart. The run used an Illumina NovaSeq 6000. TCRalpha and TCRbeta cDNA libraries were built by 5'RACE with constant-segment primers, adding sample barcodes and unique molecular identifiers. Trizol reagent was used to extract RNA from every sample. Amplification of the libraries took two PCR steps, and the second step added a second sample barcode plus Illumina TruSeq adapters. Libraries were sequenced on an Illumina NovaSeq with 2 x 150 bp paired-end reads. The published analysis was carried out like this. The reads were demultiplexed and collapsed into UMI-guided consensus sequences using migec v1.2.7. Using mixcr v2.1.11, UMI consensuses were aligned to TRA and TRB V and J templates and then assembled into clonotypes. Expanded or contracted clonotypes were those called significant by both edgeR and NoisET, with noise models trained on biological replicates. For edgeR calls, the thresholds were a false discovery rate-adjusted p below 0.01 and a log2 fold-change of 1. As an exploratory analysis of dynamics, max-normalized trajectories of the 1000 most abundant clonotypes were examined with PCA combined with hierarchical clustering. The CD4 or CD8 phenotype of responding clones was assigned using the separately sequenced CD4+ and CD8+ repertoires. Through fastp at Q25 and MiXCR, TCRdb rebuilt clones from the public reads, retaining in-frame beta chains. Each record represents a unique CDR3 protein, reported with the most common genes and DNA among its rows. TCRdb assigned the V and J calls; the authors' analysis was not used. Recorded for this sample are about 140,000 distinct CDR3 sequences; more than 13% of them occurred a single time. The ten most abundant clones make up 25% to 30% of the sample.

The TCR comes from an adult woman who had mild COVID-19 (a few samples of this study predate the infection). The sample titles of this study are shuffled in the database, so cell type and time point are left out; the donor was told from shared clones. The V and J segments used are TRBV4-3 and TRBJ1-2, with the D gene call left open. The sample consisted of PBMCs or a T cell subset sorted from them (not recorded which). CDR3 loop: CASSQDPMGSFTGYTF. The nucleotide sequence reads TGCGCCAGCAGCCAAGATCCGATGGGATCTTTCACGGGCTACACCTTC.